This T cell receptor beta chain is from a study of PD-L1 blockade in urothelial cancer. Sequenced by immunoSEQ multiplex PCR; TCRdb stores in-frame clones only, minus some. The sample records under 70,000 clones, approximately 91% being singletons. V lost 5 bases and J lost 11; bases outside the gene matches: 6. This CDR3 spans 14 amino acids. Per germline, CDR1 SEHNR and CDR2 FQNEAQ (reference sequence). This clone turned up a few times. Time point noted: peripheral blood 6 weeks after treatment start. The TCR comes from a man in his 60s with urothelial cancer. The V and J genes are TRBV7-9 and TRBJ2-2, with TRBD2 identical over 12 bases. This material consisted of PBMCs, taken around atezolizumab (anti-PD-L1) treatment. Here the CDR3 reads CASSTGLAGFELFF. Written as DNA, the CDR3 is TGTGCCAGCAGCACAGGACTAGCGGGATTCGAGCTGTTTTTT.